This T cell receptor beta chain was identified in a study of regulatory T cells in long-lasting Graves disease. General observations from the study: Newly diagnosed Graves' patients had higher TCR diversity than persistent ones.

Time point in this sample: newly diagnosed GD, antithyroid drugs for less than 3 months. Researchers made the TCR library from RNA that was extracted from PBMCs. Germline V lookup: CDR1 MNHEY, CDR2 SVGAGI. The trim removed 4 bases at V and 2 bases at J, leaving 2 bases unmatched. The CDR3 runs 14 residues. Turning to this clonotype: Antigen specificity is unknown.

HTBI primers from iRepertoire and Arm-PCR of CDR3 regions yielded the TCR beta libraries. MiXCR, run by TCRdb on the multiplex PCR reads, gives a single entry per CDR3 protein. This table holds under 700,000 distinct CDR3 sequences, around 16% found once. In addition, the sample was reused for a study of T cells in Graves' hyperthyroidism and ophthalmopathy.

This chain uses TRBV6-5 with TRBJ2-7; the match to TRBD1 covers 10 bases. The receptor's source is a woman aged 40 to 65 with Graves disease. The specimen comprised peripheral blood mononuclear cells (PBMCs), sampled at new diagnosis, from a patient treated with antithyroid drugs. The DNA for the CDR3 is TGTGCCAGCAGTTGGGACAGGGGCGCCTACGAGCAGTACTTC. Its translation: CASSWDRGAYEQYF.